This TCR beta chain was documented in a study of HIV-infected children after antiretroviral therapy interruption (dated by TCRdb to 2018 to 2020). About the investigation overall: Eight children were included: four on planned treatment interruption and four on continuous treatment, all with CD4+ count above 500 and viral load below 50 copies/ml. Exposure to EBV and CMV had been recorded for most participating children. Samples from the interruption arm were taken at week 0, at week 12, at the end of interruption (week 24 or 48), and about 3 years after the study ended. For the continuous-treatment arm, samples from the corresponding weeks 0, 48 and 150 were analyzed. TCR repertoires were compared between children on planned treatment interruption and children on continuous antiretroviral treatment, alongside thymic output measurements. A median age of about 9.5 years was recorded in the interruption group, and a median age of 8 years was recorded in the continuous treatment group. Overall results and qualifications from the work: In naive CD4+ repertoires of PTI patients, CDR3 sharing between time points fell after interruption began; many sequences were shared between end of interruption and 3 years later. An increase in the naive CD4+ Gini coefficient was observed by the end of treatment interruption, suggesting clonal expansion, and a return to baseline was observed by 3 years. Minor non-naive CD45RA+ populations, such as EMRA or stem memory cells, might be present among the sorted CD45RA+ naive cells. The small number of patients is a limitation, and caution is needed when interpreting the data.

The treatment or condition label here, explained by the study, means: PENTA 11 planned treatment interruption arm or continuous ART arm. The participants were children from the United Kingdom between 2 and 15 years old who had been on ART with at least three drugs for 24 weeks or longer. Cryopreserved PBMCs containing at least 5 million viable cells were required, and four candidate patients were excluded because of low viable PBMC yield. Naive CD4+ CD45RA+ CD45RO- T cells were FACS-sorted from thawed PBMCs on a FACSAria III cell sorter. After sorting, the cells were fixed and RNA was extracted first with the RNeasy FFPE kit and then with the RNeasy Micro kit. CDR1 and CDR2 (SGHVS, FQNEAQ) derive from the germline V gene. Unmatched junction bases come to 9, with V trimmed by 1 base and J by 8 bases. The CDR3 numbers 17 residues from cysteine through phenylalanine. Solely the CDR3 DNA is kept, with 51 bases framed from the first base.

Library creation used 3' RACE. TCR libraries were constructed from RNA with a 3' RACE protocol that used unique molecular identifiers to correct for PCR amplification bias. Up to 12 amplicon libraries were pooled and sequenced on an Illumina MiSeq with v2 2x250 paired-end chemistry. As for how the authors treated the data: Reads were processed with Decombinator to assign V and J genes and CDR3, with barcode-based error and PCR bias correction. Repertoires were subsampled to equal depth before Gini coefficient calculation using the R ineq package. CDR3 similarity was assessed with GLIPH, Hamming distance and a shared triplet metric. Using fastp at Q25 and MiXCR, TCRdb reprocessed the public reads and kept productive beta chains. A single entry per CDR3 protein holds the most common genes and DNA from its merged rows. The V and J calls reflect TCRdb's pipeline rather than the authors' work. The sample table records 40,000 to 55,000 distinct CDR3 sequences; roughly 4.5% of these occur just once. The ten largest clones capture 0.7% of the sample.

The table lists this clonotype with many counts. Its antigen specificity is not known. Base qualities are not provided; no much larger clone lies one nucleotide away. The clonotype originates from a pool of human donors with HIV. Material: CD45RA+ CD4+ T cells from PBMCs, pooled from several time points, obtained from a donor given antiretroviral therapy, either interrupted or continuous. This specimen's cell subset or site label, interpreted: naive CD4+ CD45RA+ CD45RO- T cells. Rearrangement joined TRBV7-8 to TRBJ2-4, with 12 middle bases fitting TRBD1. At the DNA level, the sequence is TGTGCCAGCAGCTTAGTGAGCGGGACAGGGGGCCTAGACATTCAGTACTTC. This yields the protein CASSLVSGTGGLDIQYF.